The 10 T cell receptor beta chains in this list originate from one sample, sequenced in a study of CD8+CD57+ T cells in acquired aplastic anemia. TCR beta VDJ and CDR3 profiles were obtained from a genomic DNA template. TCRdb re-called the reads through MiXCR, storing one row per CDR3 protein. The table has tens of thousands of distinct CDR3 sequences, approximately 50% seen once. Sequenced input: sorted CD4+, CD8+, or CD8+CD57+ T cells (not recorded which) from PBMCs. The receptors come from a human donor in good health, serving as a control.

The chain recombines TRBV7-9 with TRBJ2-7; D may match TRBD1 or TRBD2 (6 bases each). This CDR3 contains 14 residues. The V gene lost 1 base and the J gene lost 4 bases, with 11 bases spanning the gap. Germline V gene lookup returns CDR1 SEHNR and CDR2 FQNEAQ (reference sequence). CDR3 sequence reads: CASSLVGGLYEQYF. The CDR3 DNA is TGTGCCAGCAGCTTAGTTGGGGGGCTATACGAGCAGTACTTC.

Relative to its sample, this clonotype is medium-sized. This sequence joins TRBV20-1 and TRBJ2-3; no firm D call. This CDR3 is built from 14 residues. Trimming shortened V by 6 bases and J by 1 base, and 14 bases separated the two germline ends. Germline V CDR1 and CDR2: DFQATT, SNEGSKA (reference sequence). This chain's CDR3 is CSAPPPLRTDTQYF. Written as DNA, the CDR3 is TGCAGTGCACCGCCCCCACTCCGCACAGATACGCAGTATTTT.

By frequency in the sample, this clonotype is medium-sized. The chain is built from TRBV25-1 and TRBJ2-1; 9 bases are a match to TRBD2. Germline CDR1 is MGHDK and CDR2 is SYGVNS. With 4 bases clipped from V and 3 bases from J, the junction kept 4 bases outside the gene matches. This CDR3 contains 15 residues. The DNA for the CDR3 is TGTGCCAGCAGTGGTCCGACTAGCGGCTACAATGAGCAGTTCTTC. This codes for CASSGPTSGYNEQFF.

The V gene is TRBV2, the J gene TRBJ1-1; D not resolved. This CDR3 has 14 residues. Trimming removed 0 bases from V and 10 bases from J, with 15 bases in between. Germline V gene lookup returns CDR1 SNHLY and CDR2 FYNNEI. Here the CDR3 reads CASSEAQAGEIAFF. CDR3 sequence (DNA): TGTGCCAGCAGTGAAGCGCAGGCAGGAGAGATAGCTTTCTTT.

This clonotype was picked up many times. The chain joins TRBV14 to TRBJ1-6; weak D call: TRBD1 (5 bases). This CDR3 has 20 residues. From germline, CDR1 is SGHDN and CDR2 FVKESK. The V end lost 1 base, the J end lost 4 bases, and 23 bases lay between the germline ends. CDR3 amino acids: CASSQARAGGILDYNSPLHF. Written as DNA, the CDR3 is TGTGCCAGCAGCCAAGCCAGGGCGGGAGGGATTCTCGATTATAATTCACCCCTCCACTTT.

The CDR3 sequence is CATSDLAGSEQYF. CDR3 DNA sequence: TGTGCCACCAGTGATTTGGCAGGGAGCGAGCAGTACTTC. The rearrangement joins TRBV24-1 to TRBJ2-7; D is tentatively TRBD1 or TRBD2 (5 bases each). Germline-derived CDR1 and CDR2 are KGHDR and SFDVKD. V lost 0 bases, J lost 6 bases, and 8 bases lay in between. This CDR3 is built from 13 residues.

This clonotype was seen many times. The CDR3 DNA reads TGCGCCAGCAGCCAAGATCCGGGGGCTGTCACAGATACGCAGTATTTT. This translates into CASSQDPGAVTDTQYF. The V call is TRBV4-1, the J call TRBJ2-3; either TRBD1 or TRBD2 may fit D (6 bases each). The CDR3 has 16 residues. Trimming shortened V by 0 bases and J by 2 bases, and 12 bases separated the two germline ends. CDR1 is MGHRA, CDR2 YSYEKL, per germline.

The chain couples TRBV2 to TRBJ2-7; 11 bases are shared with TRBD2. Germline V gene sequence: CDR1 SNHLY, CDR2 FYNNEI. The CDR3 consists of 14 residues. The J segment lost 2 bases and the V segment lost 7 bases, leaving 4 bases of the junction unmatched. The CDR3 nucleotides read TGTGCCAGCATTGGGACTAGCGGTGCCTACGAGCAGTACTTC. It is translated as CASIGTSGAYEQYF.

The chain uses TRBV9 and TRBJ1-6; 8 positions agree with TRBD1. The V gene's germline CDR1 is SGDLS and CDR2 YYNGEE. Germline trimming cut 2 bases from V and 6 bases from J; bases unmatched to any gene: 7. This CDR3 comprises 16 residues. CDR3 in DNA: TGTGCCAGCAGCGTCTTCCCGGACAGGGCTAATTCACCCCTCCACTTT. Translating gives CASSVFPDRANSPLHF.

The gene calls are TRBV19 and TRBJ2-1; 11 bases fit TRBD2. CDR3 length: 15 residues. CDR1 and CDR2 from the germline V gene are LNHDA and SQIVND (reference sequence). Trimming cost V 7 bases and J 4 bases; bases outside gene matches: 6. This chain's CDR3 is CASNIGTSGYNEQFF. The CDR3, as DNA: TGTGCCAGTAATATTGGGACTAGCGGATACAATGAGCAGTTCTTC.